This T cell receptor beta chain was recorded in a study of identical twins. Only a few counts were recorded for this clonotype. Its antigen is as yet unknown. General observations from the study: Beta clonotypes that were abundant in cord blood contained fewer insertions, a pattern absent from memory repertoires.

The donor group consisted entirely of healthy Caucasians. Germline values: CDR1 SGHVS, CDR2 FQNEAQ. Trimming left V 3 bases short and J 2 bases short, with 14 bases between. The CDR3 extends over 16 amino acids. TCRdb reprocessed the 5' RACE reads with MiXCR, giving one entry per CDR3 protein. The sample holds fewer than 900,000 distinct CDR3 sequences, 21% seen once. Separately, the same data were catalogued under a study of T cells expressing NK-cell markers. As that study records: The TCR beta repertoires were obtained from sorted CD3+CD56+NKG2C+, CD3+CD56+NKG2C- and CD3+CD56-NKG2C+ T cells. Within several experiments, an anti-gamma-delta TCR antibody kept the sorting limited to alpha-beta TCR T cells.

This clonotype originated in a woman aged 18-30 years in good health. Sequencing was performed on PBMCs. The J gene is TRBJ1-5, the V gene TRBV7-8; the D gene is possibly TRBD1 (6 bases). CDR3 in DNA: TGTGCCAGCAGCTTGGGGACAATGGATGGCAATCAGCCCCAGCATTTT. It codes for CASSLGTMDGNQPQHF.